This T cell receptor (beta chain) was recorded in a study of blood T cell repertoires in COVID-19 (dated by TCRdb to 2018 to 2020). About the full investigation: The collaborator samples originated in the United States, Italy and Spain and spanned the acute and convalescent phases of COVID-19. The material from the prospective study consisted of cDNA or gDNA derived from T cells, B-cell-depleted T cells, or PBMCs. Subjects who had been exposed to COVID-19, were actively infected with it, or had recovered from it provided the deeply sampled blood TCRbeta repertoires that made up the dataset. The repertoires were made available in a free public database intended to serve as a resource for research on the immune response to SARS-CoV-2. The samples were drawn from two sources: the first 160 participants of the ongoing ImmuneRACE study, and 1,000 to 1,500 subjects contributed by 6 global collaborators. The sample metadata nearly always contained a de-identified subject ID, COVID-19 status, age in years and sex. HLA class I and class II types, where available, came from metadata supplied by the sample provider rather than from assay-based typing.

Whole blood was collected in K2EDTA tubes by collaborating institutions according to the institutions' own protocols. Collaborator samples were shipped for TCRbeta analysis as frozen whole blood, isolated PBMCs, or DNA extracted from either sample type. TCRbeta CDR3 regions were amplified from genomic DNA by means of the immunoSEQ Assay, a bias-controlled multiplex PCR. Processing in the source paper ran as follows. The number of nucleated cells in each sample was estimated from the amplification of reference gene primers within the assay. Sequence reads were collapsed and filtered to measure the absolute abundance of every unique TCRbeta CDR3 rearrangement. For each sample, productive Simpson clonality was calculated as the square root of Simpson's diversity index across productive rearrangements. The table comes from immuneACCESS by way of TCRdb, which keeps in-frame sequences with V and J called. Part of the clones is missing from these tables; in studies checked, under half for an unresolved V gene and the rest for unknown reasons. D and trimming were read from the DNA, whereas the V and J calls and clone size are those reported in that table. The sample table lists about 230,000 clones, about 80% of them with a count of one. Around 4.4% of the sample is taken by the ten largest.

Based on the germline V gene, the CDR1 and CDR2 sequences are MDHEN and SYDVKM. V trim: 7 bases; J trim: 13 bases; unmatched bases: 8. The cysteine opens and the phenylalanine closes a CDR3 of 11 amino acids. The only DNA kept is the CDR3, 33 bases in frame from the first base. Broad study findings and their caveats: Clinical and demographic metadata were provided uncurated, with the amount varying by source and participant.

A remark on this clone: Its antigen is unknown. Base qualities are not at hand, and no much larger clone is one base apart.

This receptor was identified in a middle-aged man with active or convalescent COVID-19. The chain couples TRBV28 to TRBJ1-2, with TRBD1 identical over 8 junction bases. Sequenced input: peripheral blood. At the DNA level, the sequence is TGTGCCAGCACTAAGGACAGGGAGCGCACCTTC. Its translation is CASTKDRERTF.